This TCR beta chain was sequenced in a study of cytomegalovirus exposure and HLA in healthy donors. Overall study context: Researchers found that roughly 81% of about 400 genotyped donors fell within the Caucasian-associated ancestry cluster.

This CDR3 spans 15 amino acids. Germline lookup yields CDR1 GTSNPN and CDR2 SVGIG (reference sequence). V lost 4 bases and J 2 bases, leaving 12 bases between the germline ends. Primers: 60 Vbeta forward and 13 Jbeta reverse. Only in-frame clones appear in the TCRdb table, and some are missing; sequencing was by immunoSEQ multiplex PCR. Recorded for this sample: fewer than 85,000 clones. Concerning this clone: The antigen is undetermined.

Study-wide results and caveats: A previous analysis found most TCR beta V segments productive roughly 87% or roughly 30% of the time. Many donors carried some public TCRs, although rarity characterized most TCR sequences.

This chain connects TRBV30 to TRBJ2-6, with a weak D call TRBD2 (6 bases). The sequencing input was PBMCs. The receptor comes from a woman aged 40 to 50 in good health and CMV-seropositive. DNA of the CDR3: TGTGCCTGGATCCACGGGGGAACTGGGGCCAACGTCCTGACTTTC. Its translation is CAWIHGGTGANVLTF.